The 18 T cell receptor beta chains presented below share a single source sample, sequenced in a study of HIV-infected children after antiretroviral therapy interruption. The TCR library was built from RNA with a 3' RACE protocol and unique molecular identifiers. MiXCR, applied by TCRdb to the 3' RACE reads, yields one record per CDR3 protein. The sample carries about 89,000 distinct CDR3 sequences, about 6.3% recorded once. Sample treatment: PENTA 11 planned treatment interruption arm or continuous ART arm. Sequencing used CD45RA+ CD4+ T cells from PBMCs, pooled from several time points, obtained from a donor given antiretroviral therapy, either interrupted or continuous. The sample's subset: naive CD4+ CD45RA+ CD45RO- T cells. The source is a pool of human donors with HIV.

The V and J genes are TRBV7-9 and TRBJ2-5, with D perhaps matching TRBD1 (6 bases). Trimming took off 4 bases at V and 0 bases at J, with 12 bases between the two ends. The germline V gene has CDR1 SEHNR and CDR2 FQNEAQ (reference sequence). This CDR3 has 15 amino acids. CDR3 nucleotides: TGTGCCAGCAGCTCGATCCAGGGGTACCAAGAGACCCAGTACTTC. As protein: CASSSIQGYQETQYF.

At least ten counts were recorded for this clonotype. The gene calls are TRBV29-1 and TRBJ2-7; 11 positions match TRBD1. V was pared by 4 bases and J by 4 bases, with 3 bases of the junction left unmatched. Germline V gene data show CDR1 as SQVTM and CDR2 as ANQGSEA. The CDR3 length is 13 residues. CDR3 sequence (DNA): TGCAGCGTTGGGGACAGGGGGGAGTACGAGCAGTACTTC. It specifies CSVGDRGEYEQYF.

This clonotype showed up many times. This chain uses TRBV6-1 with TRBJ2-7, with D perhaps assigned TRBD1 or TRBD2 (5 bases each). The CDR3 sequence is 16 residues long. The V and J ends lost 7 bases and 0 bases respectively, with 19 bases between them. Per germline, CDR1 MNHNS and CDR2 SASEGT. CDR3 DNA sequence: TGTGCCAGCACTAATACCGGGACCCCCATCTCCTACGAGCAGTACTTC. This gives the protein CASTNTGTPISYEQYF.

This clonotype was seen a handful of times. The V gene is TRBV14, the J gene TRBJ2-7; D gene unclear. Germline V gives CDR1 SGHDN, CDR2 FVKESK. This CDR3 is 12 amino acids long. Trimming cost V 3 bases and J 0 bases, with 3 bases left between them. CDR3 nucleotide sequence: TGTGCCAGCAGCCAGACCTCCTACGAGCAGTACTTC. Protein: CASSQTSYEQYF.

The chain links TRBV5-1 to TRBJ1-2; 10 bases agree with TRBD1. The CDR3 is made up of 16 amino acids. V shed 1 base, J shed 0 bases, and the junction held 3 bases outside the gene matches. Germline V CDR1 and CDR2: SGHRS, YFSETQ. CDR3 in DNA: TGCGCCAGCAGCTTGCGACAGGGGGCTTCTAACTATGGCTACACCTTC. Protein: CASSLRQGASNYGYTF.

There are many counts of this clonotype. The chain couples TRBV19 to TRBJ2-7; the D gene is possibly TRBD2 (6 bases). Trimming took off 3 bases at V and 2 bases at J, with 11 bases between the two ends. In germline, CDR1 is LNHDA, CDR2 SQIVND (reference sequence). This CDR3 has 14 residues. In nucleotides, the CDR3 is TGTGCCAGTAGTATTGGGGACTCGACCTACGAGCAGTACTTC. Its protein product is CASSIGDSTYEQYF. Full variable domain (outside the CDR3, taken from reference TRBV19 and TRBJ2-7): DGGITQSPKYLFRKEGQNVTLSCEQNLNHDAMYWYRQDPGQGLRLIYYSQIVNDFQKGDIAEGYSVSREKKESFPLTVTSAQKNPTAFYLCASSIGDSTYEQYFGPGTRLTVT.

This clonotype was detected ten times or more. The rearrangement joins TRBV12-3 or TRBV12-4 to TRBJ2-7; the match to TRBD1 covers 9 bases. Germline trimming cut 5 bases from V and 6 bases from J; bases unmatched to any gene: 8. The CDR3 has 14 amino acids. The CDR3 region is CASSLDRGLSEQYF. CDR3 DNA sequence: TGTGCCAGCAGTCTGGACAGGGGTTTATCCGAGCAGTACTTC.

This clonotype showed up many times. The chain couples TRBV6-1 to TRBJ2-2; 8 bases agree with TRBD1. V shed 2 bases and J 1 base; nucleotides not matched to a gene: 9. Germline-derived CDR1 and CDR2 are MNHNS and SASEGT. This CDR3 has 18 amino acids. Written as DNA, the CDR3 is TGTGCCAGCAGTGAAAGAGTCGGTGGGACAGGGAACACCGGGGAGCTGTTTTTT. It encodes CASSERVGGTGNTGELFF.

This clonotype was counted between two and nine times. V usage is TRBV18 and J usage is TRBJ1-2; D is undetermined. Germline CDR1 KGHSH, CDR2 LQKENI. The V gene lost 3 bases and the J gene lost 8 bases, with 19 bases spanning the gap. The CDR3 is 15 amino acids. The CDR3 DNA is TGTGCCAGCTCACCCGGCTACGACAAGGGCCTAGGCTACACCTTC. Amino acids: CASSPGYDKGLGYTF.

This clonotype appeared many times. This chain uses TRBV29-1 with TRBJ1-1, with D hard to call. V gave up 4 bases and J gave up 0 bases, with 9 bases separating them. This CDR3 spans 13 amino acids. Germline V gene data show CDR1 as SQVTM and CDR2 as ANQGSEA. Written as DNA, the CDR3 is TGCAGCGTTGTAAAAGTTTTGAACACTGAAGCTTTCTTT. It codes for CSVVKVLNTEAFF.

The rearrangement uses TRBV2 and TRBJ2-7; D might be TRBD1 (6 bases). CDR1 is SNHLY and CDR2 is FYNNEI in the germline V gene. V lost 1 base and J 2 bases, leaving 12 bases between the germline ends. The CDR3 is 15 residues long. The CDR3 bases are TGTGCCAGCAGTGAAGAGGGACACGGGCCCTACGAGCAGTACTTC. Its protein product is CASSEEGHGPYEQYF.

The sample holds a few counts of this clonotype. This chain joins TRBV5-1 and TRBJ2-2, with a possible D match to TRBD1 (6 bases). From germline, CDR1 is SGHRS and CDR2 YFSETQ. The V end was cut by 4 bases, the J end by 0 bases, with 7 bases between. This CDR3 has 14 residues. The CDR3 bases are TGCGCCAGCAGCGAGGGGGCGAACACCGGGGAGCTGTTTTTT. It specifies CASSEGANTGELFF.

This clonotype was detected a few times. The chain has TRBV12-3 or TRBV12-4 and TRBJ2-5; 8 positions match TRBD2. The V segment lost 6 bases and the J segment 8 bases; nucleotides outside the gene matches: 11. This CDR3 spans 14 amino acids. The DNA of the CDR3 is TGTGCCAGCAGCCTACTAGCGGCCAGTCGAACCCAGTACTTC. This translates into CASSLLAASRTQYF.

This clonotype showed up just once. Because the CDR3's place on the DNA is in doubt, the DNA is left out and the CDR3 is given as listed by TCRdb. The V call is TRBV24-1, the J call TRBJ2-7. Including both end residues, the CDR3 is 23 amino acids long. The germline V gene encodes CDR1 KGHDR and CDR2 SFDVKD. CDR3 sequence reads: CATSDSGFYLCAWGRVAPYEQYF.

This clonotype was counted ten times or more. The chain employs TRBV15 and TRBJ1-1; no clear D. V lost 1 base, J lost 3 bases, and 15 bases lay in between. The CDR3 covers 16 residues. Germline loops: CDR1 LNHNV, CDR2 YYDKDF (reference sequence). This chain's CDR3 is CATSRVGERGDTEAFF. CDR3 sequence (DNA): TGTGCCACCAGCAGAGTCGGGGAGCGGGGTGACACTGAAGCTTTCTTT.

Ten or more counts support this clonotype. The chain links TRBV18 to TRBJ1-5, with TRBD1 identical over 7 bases. This CDR3 region has 16 residues. Germline V gene sequence: CDR1 KGHSH, CDR2 LQKENI. The V gene end was trimmed by 3 bases and the J gene end by 6 bases; junction bases not matched to a gene: 11. The CDR3 nucleotides read TGTGCCAGCTCACCTACAGGGGCCCATTTAGGTCAGCCCCAGCATTTT. As protein: CASSPTGAHLGQPQHF.

This clonotype was detected only a few times. The chain links TRBV18 to TRBJ2-2; 7 bases fit TRBD1. This CDR3 spans 16 amino acids. Unmatched junction bases numbered 4, after V lost 3 bases and J lost 0 bases. Germline V gene lookup returns CDR1 KGHSH and CDR2 LQKENI. The DNA of the CDR3 is TGTGCCAGCTCACCGCCCGGGACAGCGAACACCGGGGAGCTGTTTTTT. The encoded protein is CASSPPGTANTGELFF.

This clonotype came up a few times. CDR3: CATSRDHGVGNSPLHF. In DNA form, the CDR3 reads TGTGCCACCAGCAGAGATCATGGGGTTGGTAATTCACCCCTCCACTTT. The chain combines TRBV15 with TRBJ1-6; D unclear. The ends were cut back, 0 bases at V and 6 bases at J, with 12 bases in the middle. The CDR3 has 16 residues. Germline loops: CDR1 LNHNV, CDR2 YYDKDF (reference sequence).